Each of the 25 T cell receptor beta chains below was sequenced from the same sample in a study of blood T cells in healthy people across ages. A second about 6 to 12 cycle PCR used barcoded and J-beta primers. MiXCR was run by TCRdb on the 5' RACE reads, yielding one entry per CDR3 protein. The table lists hundreds of thousands of distinct CDR3 sequences, around 50% of them singletons. Source material: blood. Receptors were obtained from a man aged 40-49 years in good health.

This chain connects TRBV12-3 or TRBV12-4 to TRBJ2-3; D perhaps matches TRBD1 (5 bases). This CDR3 comprises 14 residues. The ends were cut back, 1 base at V and 2 bases at J, with 7 bases in the middle. CDR3: CASSLEQVTDTQYF. The CDR3 region has the DNA TGTGCCAGCAGTTTAGAACAGGTCACAGATACGCAGTATTTT.

There are many counts of this clonotype. V gene TRBV7-2 combines with J gene TRBJ2-1, with D hard to call. From germline, CDR1 is SGHTA and CDR2 FQGNSA. V was clipped by 2 bases and J by 9 bases, with 11 bases between them. This CDR3 region has 13 residues. CDR3 loop: CASSLRQSGEQFF. The CDR3 DNA reads as TGTGCCAGCAGCTTACGCCAATCGGGTGAGCAGTTCTTC.

This rearrangement joins TRBV11-2 to TRBJ2-7, with 7 bases fitting TRBD1. The CDR3 covers 17 residues. Germline V gives CDR1 SGHAT, CDR2 FQNNGV. V trimming: 3 bases; J trimming: 3 bases; junction bases outside the gene matches: 14. CDR3 amino acids: CASSFGVRGTGDYEQYF. DNA of the CDR3: TGTGCCAGCAGCTTTGGTGTTCGGGGTACAGGGGACTACGAGCAGTACTTC.

This clonotype has a handful of counts. The chain recombines TRBV25-1 with TRBJ2-5, with TRBD1 identical over 8 bases. Germline assignment: CDR1 MGHDK and CDR2 SYGVNS. Trimming removed 5 bases from V and 7 bases from J; junction bases left unmatched: 12. The CDR3 contains 15 residues. This chain's CDR3 is CASSSGDRRVMTQYF. DNA of the CDR3: TGTGCCAGCAGTTCTGGGGACAGGAGGGTGATGACCCAGTACTTC.

The chain carries TRBV29-1 and TRBJ2-4; 9 bases are a match to TRBD2. Losses at the gene ends were 5 bases for V and 15 bases for J; bases not matched to a gene: 20. Per germline, CDR1 SQVTM and CDR2 ANQGSEA. The CDR3 has 15 residues. The CDR3 bases are TGCAGCGTTACAATAGTCGGGACTAGCAGCGTTATTTCGTACTTC. This sequence encodes CSVTIVGTSSVISYF.

This clonotype was seen only a few times. V gene TRBV5-1 combines with J gene TRBJ2-5; no firm D call. The V gene's germline CDR1 is SGHRS and CDR2 YFSETQ. V was trimmed by 0 bases and J by 0 bases, leaving 6 bases between them. The CDR3 is 14 residues long. Here the CDR3 reads CASSLVADQETQYF. Written as DNA, the CDR3 is TGCGCCAGCAGCTTGGTGGCAGACCAAGAGACCCAGTACTTC.

The genes are TRBV2 and TRBJ2-2; D gene uncertain. The germline V gene encodes CDR1 SNHLY and CDR2 FYNNEI. The CDR3 length is 12 residues. Trimming removed 5 bases from V and 5 bases from J, with 6 bases in between. CDR3 sequence (DNA): TGTGCCAGCAGTACGGAGACCGGGGAGCTGTTTTTT. It translates to CASSTETGELFF.

The chain uses TRBV27 and TRBJ2-3; no clear D. This CDR3 is 14 amino acids long. The V gene lost 7 bases and the J gene lost 3 bases, with 14 bases spanning the gap. Germline V CDR1 and CDR2: MNHEY, SMNVEV (reference sequence). The CDR3 sequence: CASTEYPSTDTQYF. The CDR3 coding sequence is TGTGCCAGCACCGAATATCCGAGTACAGATACGCAGTATTTT.

This clonotype was observed at least ten times. The chain links TRBV7-3 to TRBJ2-7, with D perhaps TRBD1 (6 bases). V lost 3 bases, J lost 1 base, and 7 bases lay in between. Per the germline V gene, CDR1 is SGHTA and CDR2 is FQGTGA. The CDR3 length is 13 residues. CDR3 DNA sequence: TGTGCCAGCAGCTTCGGACAGTCCTACGAGCAGTACTTC. Translation: CASSFGQSYEQYF.

This clonotype was recorded a few times. This sequence joins TRBV2 and TRBJ2-1; TRBD1 agrees at 8 bases. CDR3 size: 14 residues. Germline trimming cut 6 bases from V and 7 bases from J; bases unmatched to any gene: 8. Per germline, CDR1 SNHLY and CDR2 FYNNEI. Here the CDR3 reads CASSGDRTGNEQFF. The CDR3 bases are TGTGCCAGCAGCGGGGACAGGACAGGGAATGAGCAGTTCTTC.

V gene TRBV28 combines with J gene TRBJ2-7, with D possibly matching TRBD1 (8 bases). Germline V gene sequence: CDR1 MDHEN, CDR2 SYDVKM. The CDR3 covers 15 residues. V lost 5 bases and J 1 base, leaving 15 bases between the germline ends. In DNA, the CDR3 is TGTGCCAGCAGTCTACAGGGGGGGATGTCCTACGAGCAGTACTTC. Its protein product is CASSLQGGMSYEQYF.

This clonotype has only a few counts. The rearrangement links TRBV29-1 to TRBJ2-1; 10 bases are shared with TRBD1. V lost 7 bases to trimming and J lost 6 bases; unmatched junction nucleotides: 9. CDR3 length: 14 amino acids. Germline V gene lookup returns CDR1 SQVTM and CDR2 ANQGSEA. This CDR3 is CSGSSGTGVNEQFF. The CDR3, as DNA: TGCAGCGGTTCTTCCGGGACAGGGGTCAATGAGCAGTTCTTC.

This chain links TRBV7-9 with TRBJ2-6; D is uncertain. The CDR3 has 16 amino acids. The ends were cut back, 5 bases at V and 0 bases at J, with 11 bases in the middle. Per germline, CDR1 SEHNR and CDR2 FQNEAQ (reference sequence). The DNA for the CDR3 is TGTGCCAGCAGCACCCGAAAACACTCTGGGGCCAACGTCCTGACTTTC. Its translation: CASSTRKHSGANVLTF.

This clonotype appeared a few times. V usage is TRBV29-1 and J usage is TRBJ1-1; maybe TRBD1 (5 bases). Germline lookup yields CDR1 SQVTM and CDR2 ANQGSEA. The CDR3 has 12 residues. V lost 7 bases and J 5 bases, leaving 14 bases between the germline ends. CDR3 DNA sequence: TGCAGCGCCCAGAGGGGCGGGACTGAAGCTTTCTTT. Its translation is CSAQRGGTEAFF.

The chain couples TRBV20-1 to TRBJ2-6, with D possibly being TRBD1 (5 bases). CDR3 length: 16 amino acids. Germline V gene sequence: CDR1 DFQATT, CDR2 SNEGSKA (reference sequence). Deletions cut 0 bases from V and 0 bases from J, with 9 bases between. CDR3 residues: CSARDMGLSGANVLTF. DNA of the CDR3: TGCAGTGCTAGAGATATGGGGCTCTCTGGGGCCAACGTCCTGACTTTC.

This clonotype has a count of ten or more. CDR3 loop: CASSSQGGQGTEAFF. The DNA for the CDR3 is TGTGCCAGCAGCTCCCAAGGGGGACAGGGAACTGAAGCTTTCTTT. The gene calls are TRBV7-3 and TRBJ1-1; 9 positions match TRBD1. From germline, CDR1 is SGHTA and CDR2 FQGTGA. The CDR3 totals 15 residues. After removal of 4 bases from V and 5 bases from J, the junction contained 8 bases not matched to a gene.

This chain connects TRBV24-1 to TRBJ2-5; 11 bases line up with TRBD2. This CDR3 spans 14 amino acids. After removal of 6 bases from V and 11 bases from J, the junction contained 10 bases not matched to a gene. CDR1 and CDR2 (germline): KGHDR, SFDVKD. CDR3 sequence reads: CATSRLAGWGEQYF. The CDR3 nucleotides are TGTGCCACCAGTCGACTAGCGGGATGGGGTGAGCAGTACTTC.

The rearrangement links TRBV5-1 to TRBJ2-1; no definite D call. The J call may be faulty, since TRBJ2-7 better matches the DNA end. The CDR3 length is 14 residues. The V gene's germline CDR1 is SGHRS and CDR2 YFSETQ. This CDR3 reads CASSGENSYNEQYF. DNA for the CDR3: TGCGCCAGCAGCGGGGAAAACTCCTACAATGAGCAGTACTTC.

This sequence joins TRBV4-2 and TRBJ2-3, with 9 bases matching TRBD2. V gave up 4 bases and J gave up 5 bases; unmatched junction bases: 13. The CDR3 contains 17 residues. Germline V lookup: CDR1 LGHNA, CDR2 YNFKEQ. The CDR3, as DNA: TGTGCCAGCAGCCTCAGTTCGGCGGGGGGGCCCGGAGATACGCAGTATTTT. This encodes CASSLSSAGGPGDTQYF.

This clonotype was observed once. This CDR3 is CASSPRLMGGLGTQYF. DNA of the CDR3: TGTGCCAGCAGCCCTCGATTGATGGGGGGGCTTGGGACCCAGTACTTC. J is TRBJ2-7 and V is TRBV9, with D possibly TRBD2 on 7 matching bases. The assigned J gene may be wrong: the sequence end matches TRBJ2-5 better. CDR1 and CDR2 from the germline V gene are SGDLS and YYNGEE. This CDR3 has 16 amino acids.

This rearrangement joins TRBV29-1 to TRBJ1-2; D unclear. V gave up 5 bases and J gave up 8 bases, with 9 bases separating them. In germline, CDR1 is SQVTM, CDR2 ANQGSEA. The CDR3 length is 10 residues. Written as DNA, the CDR3 is TGCAGCGTTTGGACGGGCGGCTACACCTTC. Protein product: CSVWTGGYTF.

The chain links TRBV25-1 to TRBJ2-1; unclear D gene. Per germline, CDR1 MGHDK and CDR2 SYGVNS. The CDR3 consists of 15 residues. Trimming stripped 3 bases from V and 2 bases from J, with 11 bases between. The CDR3 bases are TGTGCCAGCAGTGAGGAGCCCCAAACCTACAATGAGCAGTTCTTC. Translation gives CASSEEPQTYNEQFF.

This clonotype was detected a few times. The J gene is TRBJ2-3, the V gene TRBV10-3; 8 positions agree with TRBD1. This CDR3 comprises 17 residues. V lost 2 bases and J lost 0; bases outside the gene matches: 7. Germline V gene sequence: CDR1 ENHRY, CDR2 SYGVKD. CDR3 sequence (DNA): TGTGCCATCAGTGAGCGGTCCCAGGGGGCGAGCACAGATACGCAGTATTTT. It yields the protein CAISERSQGASTDTQYF.

This clonotype has only a few counts. The chain links TRBV20-1 to TRBJ2-5; 10 nucleotides agree with TRBD1. Germline loops: CDR1 DFQATT, CDR2 SNEGSKA (reference sequence). Unmatched junction bases numbered 8, after V lost 5 bases and J lost 5 bases. This CDR3 region has 14 residues. The CDR3 DNA reads TGCAGTGCTCCGGGACAGGGGAGACGGGAGACCCAGTACTTC. Translation: CSAPGQGRRETQYF.

The count of this clonotype is one. The chain links TRBV11-2 to TRBJ1-4; D is ambiguous. The V end was cut by 5 bases, the J end by 4 bases, with 11 bases between. Looked up from germline, CDR1 is SGHAT and CDR2 is FQNNGV. CDR3 length: 14 amino acids. The CDR3 region is CASSLRPYNEKLFF. CDR3 nucleotides: TGTGCCAGCAGCCTACGACCCTATAATGAAAAACTGTTTTTT.